Listed here are 25 T cell receptor beta chains from one sample, sequenced in a study of identifying expanded T cells in peripheral blood. Generated by immunoSEQ multiplex PCR, the TCRdb table keeps only in-frame clones and is missing some. This sample has around 66,000 clones, with 70% to 90% found just once. The sequencing input was blood. These receptors were obtained from a person between 18 and 70 years old in good health.

The rearrangement joins TRBV6-4 to TRBJ2-7, with TRBD2 identical over 13 bases. Per germline, CDR1 MRHNA and CDR2 SNTAGT. The CDR3 runs 15 residues. Trimming removed 3 bases from V and 3 bases from J; junction bases left unmatched: 2. The CDR3 nucleotides are TGTGCCAGCAGTGAGACTAGCGGGGGGATCTACGAGCAGTACTTC. It yields the protein CASSETSGGIYEQYF.

The J gene is TRBJ2-7, the V gene TRBV19, with D possibly TRBD1 on 6 matching bases. Trimming shortened V by 7 bases and J by 6 bases, and 19 bases separated the two germline ends. From germline, CDR1 is LNHDA and CDR2 SQIVND (reference sequence). This CDR3 is 14 amino acids long. CDR3 DNA sequence: TGTGCCAGTAAGGGGGTCTCAGCTTCTACCGAGCAGTACTTC. Translating gives CASKGVSASTEQYF.

The chain has TRBV7-9 and TRBJ2-7, with D tentatively TRBD1 or TRBD2 (5 bases each). There are 14 residues in the CDR3. In germline, CDR1 is SEHNR, CDR2 FQNEAQ (reference sequence). Trimming pared 3 bases from V and 3 bases from J, leaving 12 bases between. The CDR3 DNA follows: TGTGCCAGCAGCTTGTGGGCAGGGAGCTACGAGCAGTACTTC. This translates into CASSLWAGSYEQYF.

V usage is TRBV9 and J usage is TRBJ1-1; D uncertain. This CDR3 comprises 14 residues. The V end lost 0 bases, the J end lost 0 bases, and 6 bases lay between the germline ends. Looked up from germline, CDR1 is SGDLS and CDR2 is YYNGEE. The CDR3: CASSVDSLNTEAFF. CDR3 sequence (DNA): TGTGCCAGCAGCGTAGACAGTTTGAACACTGAAGCTTTCTTT.

This clone was observed a handful of times. The rearrangement links TRBV2 to TRBJ1-4; 12 bases map to TRBD1. Germline trimming cut 5 bases from V and 8 bases from J; bases unmatched to any gene: 3. The V gene's germline CDR1 is SNHLY and CDR2 FYNNEI. The CDR3 extends over 14 amino acids. The CDR3 protein is CASSSGTGGEKLFF. DNA for the CDR3: TGTGCCAGCAGTAGCGGGACAGGGGGCGAAAAACTGTTTTTT.

The chain employs TRBV6-5 and TRBJ2-3, with D possibly being TRBD1 or TRBD2 (5 bases each). Per germline, CDR1 MNHEY and CDR2 SVGAGI. CDR3 length equals 15 residues. V gave up 6 bases and J gave up 2 bases, with 15 bases separating them. DNA of the CDR3: TGTGCCAGCAGCGAAAACGGGGCCTCCACAGATACGCAGTATTTT. Translation: CASSENGASTDTQYF.

The rearrangement joins TRBV6-4 to TRBJ2-1; 8 bases map to TRBD2. CDR3 length equals 15 residues. Germline-derived CDR1 and CDR2 are MRHNA and SNTAGT. The V segment lost 2 bases and the J segment 7 bases; nucleotides outside the gene matches: 7. CDR3 nucleotides: TGTGCCAGCAGTGACGATACTAGCGGCCATAATGAGCAGTTCTTC. Encoded protein: CASSDDTSGHNEQFF.

This sequence joins TRBV11-2 and TRBJ2-1; no firm D call. Germline V gene sequence: CDR1 SGHAT, CDR2 FQNNGV. Trimming removed 5 bases at V and 4 bases at J, with 15 bases between. The CDR3 sequence is 15 residues long. The CDR3 DNA sequence: TGTGCCAGCAGCCCCGGAATGGCAAGATACAATGAGCAGTTCTTC. Amino acids: CASSPGMARYNEQFF.

This chain joins TRBV6-6 and TRBJ2-7; TRBD2 agrees at 10 bases. V gave up 6 bases and J gave up 4 bases; unmatched junction bases: 6. This CDR3 is 14 amino acids long. Germline V gives CDR1 MNHNY, CDR2 SVGAGI (reference sequence). Here the CDR3 reads CASSPRTSGYEQYF. In nucleotides, the CDR3 is TGTGCCAGCAGCCCCCGGACTAGCGGTTACGAGCAGTACTTC.

The V gene is TRBV29-1, the J gene TRBJ1-2; possible D gene TRBD1, 5 bases. CDR3 size: 11 residues. Trimming cost V 6 bases and J 8 bases, with 13 bases left between them. CDR1 is SQVTM and CDR2 is ANQGSEA in the germline V gene. The CDR3 DNA is TGCAGCGTCCCTCAGGGAAGAGGCTACACCTTC. Protein: CSVPQGRGYTF.

This chain joins TRBV27 and TRBJ2-7; 7 bases are shared with TRBD2. The CDR3 contains 11 residues. CDR1 is MNHEY, CDR2 SMNVEV, per germline (reference sequence). With V trimmed by 5 bases and J by 7 bases, 2 bases remained unmatched. CDR3 nucleotides: TGTGCCAGCAGTGGGGGGGAGGAGCAGTACTTC. Its protein product is CASSGGEEQYF.

The chain employs TRBV2 and TRBJ2-7, with TRBD2 matching 8 bases. Germline CDR1 and CDR2: SNHLY and FYNNEI. The CDR3 totals 15 residues. J lost 5 bases, V lost 2 bases, and 8 bases had no gene match. CDR3 sequence: CASSETGGPGDEQYF. In nucleotides, the CDR3 is TGTGCCAGCAGTGAAACGGGAGGGCCGGGAGACGAGCAGTACTTC.

The J gene is TRBJ2-7, the V gene TRBV4-3; D perhaps matches TRBD2 (6 bases). Germline V gives CDR1 LGHNA, CDR2 YSLEER. This CDR3 has 15 amino acids. Trimming cost V 3 bases and J 2 bases, with 14 bases left between them. The CDR3 DNA is TGCGCCAGCAGCCAGGGGCCAGCGGGCGCCTACGAGCAGTACTTC. This gives the protein CASSQGPAGAYEQYF.

This clone was detected only a few times. The chain recombines TRBV7-2 with TRBJ1-1, with no clear D. The CDR3 has 12 residues. With 2 bases removed from V and 8 bases from J, the gap between germline ends came to 9 bases. Germline V lookup: CDR1 SGHTA, CDR2 FQGNSA. The CDR3 DNA follows: TGTGCCAGCAGCTTATTCATAGGGGAAGCTTTCTTT. Translated: CASSLFIGEAFF. The variable domain in full, completed from reference TRBV7-2 and TRBJ1-1, reads GAGVSQSPSNKVTEKGKDVELRCDPISGHTALYWYRQSLGQGLEFLIYFQGNSAPDKSGLPSDRFSAERTGGSVSTLTIQRTQQEDSAVYLCASSLFIGEAFFGQGTRLTVV.

This rearrangement joins TRBV19 to TRBJ1-5; weak D call: TRBD1 (6 bases). Trimming shortened V by 1 base and J by 2 bases, and 21 bases separated the two germline ends. This CDR3 has 19 residues. CDR1 and CDR2 (germline): LNHDA, SQIVND (reference sequence). The CDR3 sequence is CASSIAPGTYGGGNQPQHF. The DNA for the CDR3 is TGTGCCAGTAGTATAGCTCCCGGGACATACGGTGGTGGCAATCAGCCCCAGCATTTT.

V is TRBV5-6 and J is TRBJ2-5; 8 positions match TRBD2. Germline V gene data show CDR1 as SGHDT and CDR2 as YYEEEE. The trim removed 0 bases at V and 2 bases at J, leaving 12 bases unmatched. CDR3 size: 18 residues. The CDR3 protein is CASSLAIAGLTIQETQYF. CDR3 DNA sequence: TGTGCCAGCAGCTTGGCCATAGCGGGACTAACAATTCAAGAGACCCAGTACTTC.

This clone showed up just once. This rearrangement joins TRBV5-5 to TRBJ2-2, with 8 bases fitting TRBD1. The length of the CDR3 is 14 residues. CDR1 and CDR2 from the germline V gene are SGHKS and YYEKEE (reference sequence). After removal of 2 bases from V and 4 bases from J, the junction contained 1 base not matched to a gene. CDR3 sequence reads: CASSLTGGTGELFF. The CDR3 DNA follows: TGTGCCAGCAGCTTAACAGGGGGCACCGGGGAGCTGTTTTTT.

The chain recombines TRBV7-9 with TRBJ1-1; tentative D call: TRBD1 (5 bases). Germline CDR1 reads SEHNR; CDR2 reads FQNEAQ (reference sequence). V gave up 5 bases and J gave up 1 base, with 14 bases separating them. The CDR3 spans 15 residues. CDR3 residues: CASSPRDRENTEAFF. The CDR3 DNA sequence: TGTGCCAGCAGCCCCCGGGACCGAGAGAACACTGAAGCTTTCTTT.

The chain links TRBV5-4 to TRBJ1-2; D uncertain. Trimming took 2 bases from V and 0 from J, leaving 11 bases between them. Per the germline V gene, CDR1 is SGHNT and CDR2 is YYREEE (reference sequence). The CDR3 spans 15 residues. CDR3 DNA: TGTGCCAGCAGCTTTTCTTTAGAGCCTAACTATGGCTACACCTTC. Protein: CASSFSLEPNYGYTF.

The chain couples TRBV9 to TRBJ1-6, with D maybe TRBD1 (5 bases). The germline V gene encodes CDR1 SGDLS and CDR2 YYNGEE. Trimming removed 6 bases at V and 7 bases at J, with 11 bases between. CDR3 length: 13 amino acids. The CDR3 DNA sequence: TGTGCCAGCAATAAGGGGCGGAATTCACCCCTCCACTTT. It yields the protein CASNKGRNSPLHF.

This sequence joins TRBV6-4 and TRBJ2-3, with D perhaps matching TRBD1 (6 bases). This CDR3 contains 14 residues. Germline CDR1 MRHNA, CDR2 SNTAGT. Trimming took off 3 bases at V and 2 bases at J, with 9 bases between the two ends. Here the CDR3 DNA reads TGTGCCAGCAGTGAACAGGGAGACACAGATACGCAGTATTTT. Translating gives CASSEQGDTDTQYF.

V usage is TRBV27 and J usage is TRBJ2-1; D gene ambiguous. The CDR3 has 15 amino acids. Deletions cut 4 bases from V and 4 bases from J, with 14 bases between. Germline loops: CDR1 MNHEY, CDR2 SMNVEV (reference sequence). The CDR3 nucleotides read TGTGCCAGCAGTTATTCCCCTCTAGATTACAATGAGCAGTTCTTC. It yields the protein CASSYSPLDYNEQFF.

This clone was observed a handful of times. This chain connects TRBV29-1 to TRBJ2-7; D not resolved. Germline CDR1 and CDR2: SQVTM and ANQGSEA. Trimming pared 4 bases from V and 5 bases from J, leaving 18 bases between. This CDR3 contains 14 residues. The CDR3, as DNA: TGCAGCGTTGGCCGGCACTCGCAGAACGACGAGCAGTACTTC. Amino acid sequence: CSVGRHSQNDEQYF.

V usage is TRBV7-3 and J usage is TRBJ1-6; D uncertain. This CDR3 region has 14 residues. Germline values: CDR1 SGHTA, CDR2 FQGTGA. V was clipped by 1 base and J by 5 bases, with 6 bases between them. The CDR3 is CASSLNTNNSPLHF. The CDR3 region has the DNA TGTGCCAGCAGCTTAAACACAAATAATTCACCCCTCCACTTT.

The V gene is TRBV5-1, the J gene TRBJ2-7; maybe TRBD1 (5 bases). The germline V gene encodes CDR1 SGHRS and CDR2 YFSETQ. The length of the CDR3 is 16 residues. V shed 4 bases and J shed 0 bases, with 17 bases lying between them. The CDR3 region has the DNA TGCGCCAGCAGCAGTCAGTCGCAGGGTAGCTCCTACGAGCAGTACTTC. Its translation is CASSSQSQGSSYEQYF.